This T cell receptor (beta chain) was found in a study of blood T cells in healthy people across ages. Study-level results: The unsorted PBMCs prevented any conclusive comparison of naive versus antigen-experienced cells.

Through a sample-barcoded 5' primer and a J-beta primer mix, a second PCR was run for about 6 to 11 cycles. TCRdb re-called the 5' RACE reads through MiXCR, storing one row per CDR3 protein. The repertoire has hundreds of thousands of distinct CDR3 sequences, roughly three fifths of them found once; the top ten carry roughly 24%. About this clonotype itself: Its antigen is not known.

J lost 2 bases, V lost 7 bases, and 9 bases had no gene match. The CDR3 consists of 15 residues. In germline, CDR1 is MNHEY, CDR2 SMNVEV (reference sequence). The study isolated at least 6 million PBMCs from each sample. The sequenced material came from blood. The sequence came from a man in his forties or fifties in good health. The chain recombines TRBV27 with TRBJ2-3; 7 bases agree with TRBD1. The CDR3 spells CASTRDRAFTDTQYF. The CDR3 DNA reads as TGTGCCAGCACAAGAGACAGGGCGTTCACAGATACGCAGTATTTT.